The entry below describes one TCR beta chain. The antigen is undetermined. These data come from a study of response to subunit inactivated influenza vaccine. Whole-study results and caveats: Authors proposed each seasonal influenza vaccination draws in few new T cells.

The germline CDR1 and CDR2 sequences are SGHDN and FVKESK. This CDR3 has 12 amino acids. V dropped 5 bases and J dropped 7; count of bases not matched to a gene: 4. One entry per CDR3 protein, called by TCRdb with MiXCR from the RT-PCR reads. This table has approximately 490,000 distinct CDR3 sequences, around 7.7% appearing once. The sequencing used PBMCs from blood, collected 23 months after vaccination. The V gene is TRBV14, the J gene TRBJ1-2; the match to TRBD1 covers 7 bases. The sequence was obtained from a man aged 45 to 75 who received an inactivated influenza vaccine. Written as DNA, the CDR3 is TGTGCCAGCAGCACGACAGGGATTGGCTACACCTTC. Translating it yields CASSTTGIGYTF.